A single T cell receptor beta chain is shown here with its context. Its target is unknown. This record comes from a study of blood T cells in healthy people across ages. Study summary: About one barcoded beta molecule was captured per two T cells (by template switching). Whole-study results and caveats: In the absence of known donor CMV status, changes in expanded clonotypes were possibly confounded.

Trimming removed 0 bases at V and 11 bases at J, with 16 bases between. Germline loops: CDR1 DFQATT, CDR2 SNEGSKA (reference sequence). CDR3 length equals 13 residues. Sample-barcoded 5' priming and a J-beta primer mix drove a second PCR of about 6 to 12 cycles. Each cDNA was tagged by a template-switch adaptor containing 12 random nucleotides. TCRdb fed the 5' RACE reads into MiXCR, producing one record per CDR3 protein. The top ten hold 30% to 40% of the sample, which has hundreds of thousands of distinct CDR3 sequences, more than 40% seen once. Sequenced input: blood. V usage is TRBV20-1 and J usage is TRBJ2-5; no clear D. The clonotype comes from a woman aged 60-75 years in good health. CDR3: CSAREGHHNEQYF. In DNA, the CDR3 is TGCAGTGCTAGAGAGGGCCACCACAATGAGCAGTACTTC.